This T cell receptor beta chain originates from a study of blood T cell repertoires in COVID-19. About the study: Italy, Spain and the United States were the sources of the convalescent and acute COVID-19 samples. T cells, B-cell-depleted T cells, or PBMCs supplied cDNA or gDNA.

Original methodology: From reference gene primer amplification, estimates of nucleated cell counts were derived. Produced via immunoSEQ multiplex PCR; TCRdb's table is partial and in-frame only. The DNA was the basis for D and trimming; V, J and clone size are from that table. Of about 170,000 clones in the sample, less than 85% were seen once. This clone has just one count. Germline-derived CDR1 and CDR2 are KGHSH and LQKENI. This CDR3 contains 16 residues. V was shortened by 5 bases and J by 2 bases, with 17 bases between the two germline ends. The chain is built from TRBV18 and TRBJ2-3, with D tentatively TRBD1 (8 bases). The sequence was obtained from a human donor with acute or convalescent COVID-19. The donor label of this sample is uncertain. Sequencing was done on a sample of peripheral blood. The CDR3 DNA sequence: TGTGCCAGCTCAATACAGGGGGGGTCCATCACAGATACGCAGTATTTT. Translated, it gives CASSIQGGSITDTQYF.